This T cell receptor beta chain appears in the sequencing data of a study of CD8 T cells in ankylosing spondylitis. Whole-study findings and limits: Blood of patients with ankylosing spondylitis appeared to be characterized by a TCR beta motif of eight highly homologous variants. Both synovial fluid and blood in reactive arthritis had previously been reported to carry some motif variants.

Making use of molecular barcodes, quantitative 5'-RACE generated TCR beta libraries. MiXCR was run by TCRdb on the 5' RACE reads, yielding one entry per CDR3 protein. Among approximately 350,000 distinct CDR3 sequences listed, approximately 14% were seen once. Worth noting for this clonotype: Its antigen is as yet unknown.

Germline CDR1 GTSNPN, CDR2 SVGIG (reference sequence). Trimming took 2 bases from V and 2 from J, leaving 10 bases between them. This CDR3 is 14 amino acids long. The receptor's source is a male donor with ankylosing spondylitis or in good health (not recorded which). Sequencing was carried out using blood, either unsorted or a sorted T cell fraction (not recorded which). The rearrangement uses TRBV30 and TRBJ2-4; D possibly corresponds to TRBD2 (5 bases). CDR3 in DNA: TGTGCCTGGAGTACGAGCGGAACCAAAAACATTCAGTACTTC. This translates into CAWSTSGTKNIQYF.